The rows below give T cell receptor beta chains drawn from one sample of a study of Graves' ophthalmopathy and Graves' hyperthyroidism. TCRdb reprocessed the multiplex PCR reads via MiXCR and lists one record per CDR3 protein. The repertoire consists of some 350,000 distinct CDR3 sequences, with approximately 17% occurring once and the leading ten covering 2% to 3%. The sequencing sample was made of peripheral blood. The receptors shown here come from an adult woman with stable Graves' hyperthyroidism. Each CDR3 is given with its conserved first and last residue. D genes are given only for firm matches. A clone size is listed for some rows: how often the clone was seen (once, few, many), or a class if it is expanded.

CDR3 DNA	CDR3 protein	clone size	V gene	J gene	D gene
TGCGCCAGCAGCCAAGGGACATCCCGCTCCTACGAGCAGTACTTC	CASSQGTSRSYEQYF	.	TRBV4-3	TRBJ2-7	.
TGTGCCAGCAGTTACGCTAGCGGGAGGCCCACTGCCTACGAGCAGTACTTC	CASSYASGRPTAYEQYF	many	TRBV6-5	TRBJ2-7	TRBD2
TGCAGCGTTGGAGGACTAGCGGGAGTTCAGGCCGGGGAGCTGTTTTTT	CSVGGLAGVQAGELFF	many	TRBV29-1	TRBJ2-2	TRBD2
TGTGCCAGCAGTTTATCGGGGCTAGCGGGATACGAGCAGTACTTC	CASSLSGLAGYEQYF	many	TRBV27	TRBJ2-7	TRBD2
TGTGCCTGGAGTCTCCTTCAGGGGGGTAGCGGCTACACCTTC	CAWSLLQGGSGYTF	many	TRBV30	TRBJ1-2	TRBD1
TGTGCCAGCAGTTACCCCCCCGGGGATGGGACTGAAGCTTTCTTT	CASSYPPGDGTEAFF	many	TRBV6-2/TRBV6-3	TRBJ1-1	.
TGTGCCAGTAGTCCTTGGGACAGGGTTGACACTGAAGCTTTCTTT	CASSPWDRVDTEAFF	many	TRBV19	TRBJ1-1	TRBD1
TGCAGTGCCACGAAAACAGGGGGCCAAGAGACCCAGTACTTC	CSATKTGGQETQYF	many	TRBV20-1	TRBJ2-5	TRBD1
TGTGCCAGCAGTCCGACGAATACCCCCTCCTACGAGCAGTACTTC	CASSPTNTPSYEQYF	many	TRBV12-3/TRBV12-4	TRBJ2-7	.
TGCAGCGTTGAATCTGTGGGGGGACCTTCCTACGAGCAGTACTTC	CSVESVGGPSYEQYF	many	TRBV29-1	TRBJ2-7	.
TGCGCCAGCAGCCAAAACCCCGGGCTCTATTCACCCCTCCACTTT	CASSQNPGLYSPLHF	.	TRBV4-1	TRBJ1-6	.
TGTGCCAGCGGGAAAACAGGGGACCCGCTTGGAGACACCATATATTTT	CASGKTGDPLGDTIYF	.	TRBV3-1	TRBJ1-3	TRBD1
TGTGCCAGCAGCTTAACCCCCCCTGGGATTTACTCAGAGCAGTACTTC	CASSLTPPGIYSEQYF	many	TRBV7-2	TRBJ2-7	.
TGCGCCAGCAGCTTGGGGGTAAGGGGCGCGAGCACCGGGGAGCTGTTTTTT	CASSLGVRGASTGELFF	many	TRBV5-1	TRBJ2-2	.
TGTGCCAGCAGCTTAGACTTAGGGGTGAACACTGAAGCTTTCTTT	CASSLDLGVNTEAFF	.	TRBV7-9	TRBJ1-1	.
TGTGCCAGCAGCTTAAACCCCGGGACACCTCCTTCCTACGAGCAGTACTTC	CASSLNPGTPPSYEQYF	.	TRBV11-2	TRBJ2-7	.
TGTGCCAGCAGTGAAGATCAGTGGCGTAACGAGCAGTACTTC	CASSEDQWRNEQYF	.	TRBV6-1	TRBJ2-7	.
TGTGCCAGCAGTTCGTACAGGGTCAGGGACACTGAAGCTTTCTTT	CASSSYRVRDTEAFF	.	TRBV12-3/TRBV12-4	TRBJ1-1	.
TGTGCCAGCAGTTTAGATCCGGCATCGGTCGGCACTGAAGCTTTCTTT	CASSLDPASVGTEAFF	.	TRBV12-3/TRBV12-4	TRBJ1-1	.
TGTGCCAGCAACCCTTGGGCGGGAGCCCCATACGAGCAGTACTTC	CASNPWAGAPYEQYF	many	TRBV6-2/TRBV6-3	TRBJ2-7	TRBD2
TGTGCCAGCAGCTTCCCGACAGGGGTCTTCGGCGGGGCCAACGTCCTGACTTTC	CASSFPTGVFGGANVLTF	many	TRBV11-2	TRBJ2-6	TRBD1
TGTGCCAGCACTTATGGGGGTGAAGCTTTCTTT	CASTYGGEAFF	many	TRBV12-3/TRBV12-4	TRBJ1-1	.
TGTGCCAGCAGGGGATCTAGCACCGGGGAGCTGTTTTTT	CASRGSSTGELFF	.	TRBV12-3/TRBV12-4	TRBJ2-2	.
TGTGCTAGTGGTTTGGGGACAGCTAACTATGGCTACACCTTC	CASGLGTANYGYTF	many	TRBV12-5	TRBJ1-2	.
TGTGCCAGCAGCCAAGGGGGACAGCGAGAGACCCAGTACTTC	CASSQGGQRETQYF	many	TRBV3-1	TRBJ2-5	TRBD1
TGTGCCACCAGCAGAGATTTCGGGTTGCTCAGGGGCGAATCTAAGACCCAGTACTTC	CATSRDFGLLRGESKTQYF	many	TRBV15	TRBJ2-5	.
TGTGCCAGCAGCTTTTCATACTCCGGGACGGTCGAGCAGTACTTC	CASSFSYSGTVEQYF	many	TRBV7-2	TRBJ2-7	.
TGCGCCAGCAGCTTGGGGGGTAGGACCAAAAACATTCAGTACTTC	CASSLGGRTKNIQYF	.	TRBV5-1	TRBJ2-4	.
TGTGCCAGCAGAGAACAGGGGGGAGGCAATCAGCCCCAGCATTTT	CASREQGGGNQPQHF	.	TRBV6-1	TRBJ1-5	TRBD1
TGTGCCAGCAGGCGGACATTTCAAGATACCCAGTACTTC	CASRRTFQDTQYF	.	TRBV12-3/TRBV12-4	TRBJ2-5	.
TGTGCCAGCTCACGCGACAGGGCGGGTGAGCAGTACTTC	CASSRDRAGEQYF	few	TRBV18	TRBJ2-7	TRBD1
TGTGCCAGCAGTTATCGGGGGCTTGAAGCTTTCTTT	CASSYRGLEAFF	many	TRBV6-5	TRBJ1-1	.
TGTGCCAGCAGTTTCGAGGTAGGAGAGACCCAGTACTTC	CASSFEVGETQYF	many	TRBV12-3/TRBV12-4	TRBJ2-5	.
TGCAGTGCTAGAGATGGGACAGAATATCAGCCCCAGCATTTT	CSARDGTEYQPQHF	many	TRBV20-1	TRBJ1-5	TRBD1
TGTGCCAGTAGTAAAAAGTCATGGGAGACCCAGTACTTC	CASSKKSWETQYF	.	TRBV19	TRBJ2-5	.
TGCAGTGCCCCAGTCCCTACCAACTCCTACGAGCAGTACTTC	CSAPVPTNSYEQYF	.	TRBV20-1	TRBJ2-7	.
TGTGCCACCAGCAGACACAGGGATACTGGCCGGCCCAATTCACCCCTCCACTTT	CATSRHRDTGRPNSPLHF	.	TRBV15	TRBJ1-6	.
TGTGCCAGCAGCTTGGCAGGACAGGGGAGCTACACCTTC	CASSLAGQGSYTF	many	TRBV7-9	TRBJ1-2	TRBD1
TGCGCCAGCAGCTTCACAGGGCAAAGCAATCAGCCCCAGCATTTT	CASSFTGQSNQPQHF	many	TRBV5-1	TRBJ1-5	.
TGTGCCACCAGGTTAGACAGGGGCCCCTCGTTGGAAGCTTTCTTT	CATRLDRGPSLEAFF	many	TRBV15	TRBJ1-1	TRBD1
TGTGCCAGCAGTCGCAATGCCGGGAGAGGTTACGAGCAGTACTTC	CASSRNAGRGYEQYF	.	TRBV28	TRBJ2-7	.
TGTGCCAGCAGTGAAAACGGGAGCTACGAGCAGTACTTC	CASSENGSYEQYF	many	TRBV6-1	TRBJ2-7	.
TGTGCCAGCAGCTTTTTTCGCGACACTGAAGCTTTCTTT	CASSFFRDTEAFF	many	TRBV7-9	TRBJ1-1	.
TGTGCCACCAGCAGAGGGACAGGGGTTAATAGACCCCAGCATTTT	CATSRGTGVNRPQHF	many	TRBV15	TRBJ1-5	TRBD1
TGTGCCAGCAGCTTATTCGGGGGGGGCACAGATACGCAGTATTTT	CASSLFGGGTDTQYF	many	TRBV7-8	TRBJ2-3	TRBD2
TGTGCCAGCAGCGTAGAGAGGGGGCCGGGGACAGATACGCAGTATTTT	CASSVERGPGTDTQYF	few	TRBV9	TRBJ2-3	TRBD1
TGTGCCAGCAGCCCCGTCCATAAGAACACTGAAGCTTTCTTT	CASSPVHKNTEAFF	few	TRBV7-2	TRBJ1-1	.
TGTGCTAGTGGTCCAGGGGTCGAGGAGACCCAGTACTTC	CASGPGVEETQYF	.	TRBV12-5	TRBJ2-5	.
TGTGCCAGCAGCTTAACCGGCCGCCAAGAGACCCAGTACTTC	CASSLTGRQETQYF	many	TRBV7-2	TRBJ2-5	.
TGTGCCAGCAGCTTCCCAACGACAGGGATCTACGAGCAGTACTTC	CASSFPTTGIYEQYF	.	TRBV7-8	TRBJ2-7	TRBD1
TGTGCCAGCAGGGGGGAAGCCTACGAGCAGTACTTC	CASRGEAYEQYF	many	TRBV2	TRBJ2-7	.
TGTGCCAGCAGCTTGGGGATAAGCGGGAGATCGGAGACCCAGTACTTC	CASSLGISGRSETQYF	many	TRBV7-2	TRBJ2-5	TRBD2
TGTGCCAGCAGGGGAACAGGGTACGGCTACACCTTC	CASRGTGYGYTF	many	TRBV7-9	TRBJ1-2	.
TGTGCCTGGGGGGGTTTGAACACTGAAGCTTTCTTT	CAWGGLNTEAFF	many	TRBV30	TRBJ1-1	.
TGTGCCAGCAGTATGGACAGGTGGATCTCCAAAAACATTAAGTACTTC	CASSMDRWISKNIKYF	few	TRBV12-3/TRBV12-4	TRBJ2-4	TRBD1
TGTGCCAGCAGTTTAATGTGGAGTCCAGGGGACATTCAGTACTTC	CASSLMWSPGDIQYF	many	TRBV12-3/TRBV12-4	TRBJ2-4	.
TGTGCCAGCAGCCTCGGAACGACAGGGACGGGTAGTACCCTCCACTTT	CASSLGTTGTGSTLHF	many	TRBV11-2	TRBJ1-6	TRBD1